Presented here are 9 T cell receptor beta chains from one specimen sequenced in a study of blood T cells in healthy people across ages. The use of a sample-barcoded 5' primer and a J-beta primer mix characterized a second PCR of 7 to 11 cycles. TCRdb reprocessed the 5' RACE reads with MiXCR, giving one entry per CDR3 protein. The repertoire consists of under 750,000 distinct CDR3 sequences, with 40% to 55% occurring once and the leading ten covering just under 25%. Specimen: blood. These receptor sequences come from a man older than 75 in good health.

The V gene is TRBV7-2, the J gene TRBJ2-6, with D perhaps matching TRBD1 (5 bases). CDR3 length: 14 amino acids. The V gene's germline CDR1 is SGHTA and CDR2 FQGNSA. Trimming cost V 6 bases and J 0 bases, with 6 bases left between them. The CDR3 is CASRQASGANVLTF. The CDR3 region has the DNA TGTGCCAGCAGACAGGCCTCTGGGGCCAACGTCCTGACTTTC.

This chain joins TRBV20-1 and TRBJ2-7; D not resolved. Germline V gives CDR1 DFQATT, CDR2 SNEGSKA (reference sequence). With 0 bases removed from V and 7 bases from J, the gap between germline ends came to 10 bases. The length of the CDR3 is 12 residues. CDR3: CSAREGRNEQYF. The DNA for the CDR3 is TGCAGTGCTAGAGAGGGCAGAAATGAGCAGTACTTC.

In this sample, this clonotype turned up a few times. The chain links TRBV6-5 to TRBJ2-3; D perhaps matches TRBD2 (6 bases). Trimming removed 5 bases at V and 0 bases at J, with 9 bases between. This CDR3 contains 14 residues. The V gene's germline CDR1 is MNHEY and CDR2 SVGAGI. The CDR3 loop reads CASSISGSTDTQYF. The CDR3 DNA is TGTGCCAGCAGTATCAGCGGGAGCACAGATACGCAGTATTTT.

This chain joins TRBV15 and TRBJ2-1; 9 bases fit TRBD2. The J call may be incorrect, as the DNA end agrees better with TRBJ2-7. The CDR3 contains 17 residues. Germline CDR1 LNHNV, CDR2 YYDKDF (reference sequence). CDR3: CATSRESPGLAYNEQYF. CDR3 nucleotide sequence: TGTGCCACCAGCAGAGAGAGTCCGGGACTAGCTTACAATGAGCAGTACTTC.

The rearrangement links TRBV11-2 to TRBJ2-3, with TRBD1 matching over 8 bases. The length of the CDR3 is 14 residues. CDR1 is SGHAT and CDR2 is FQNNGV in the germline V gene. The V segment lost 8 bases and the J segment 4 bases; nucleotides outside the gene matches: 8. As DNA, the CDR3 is TGTGCCAGCGGCCTCGACAGGGGATCAGATACGCAGTATTTT. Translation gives CASGLDRGSDTQYF.

In DNA, the CDR3 is TGTGCCTGGATTAATCCCAGGCACGAGCAGTACTTC. It yields the protein CAWINPRHEQYF. This rearrangement joins TRBV30 to TRBJ2-7, with D hard to call. This CDR3 comprises 12 residues. V lost 4 bases to trimming and J lost 5 bases, with 12 bases between them. Germline V gene data show CDR1 as GTSNPN and CDR2 as SVGIG (reference sequence).

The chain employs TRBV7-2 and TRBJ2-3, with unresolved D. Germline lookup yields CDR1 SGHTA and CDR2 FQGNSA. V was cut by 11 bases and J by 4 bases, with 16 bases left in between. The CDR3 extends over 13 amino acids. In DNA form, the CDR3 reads TGTGCCTCTCAAAGGACCGGGTCAGATACGCAGTATTTT. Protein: CASQRTGSDTQYF.

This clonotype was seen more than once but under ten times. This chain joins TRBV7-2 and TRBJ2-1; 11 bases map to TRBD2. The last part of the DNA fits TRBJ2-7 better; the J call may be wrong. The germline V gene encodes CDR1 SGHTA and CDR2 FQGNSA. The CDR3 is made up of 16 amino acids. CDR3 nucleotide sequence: TGTGCCAGCAGCTCGACTAGCGGGAACTACTACAATGAGCAGTACTTC. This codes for CASSSTSGNYYNEQYF.

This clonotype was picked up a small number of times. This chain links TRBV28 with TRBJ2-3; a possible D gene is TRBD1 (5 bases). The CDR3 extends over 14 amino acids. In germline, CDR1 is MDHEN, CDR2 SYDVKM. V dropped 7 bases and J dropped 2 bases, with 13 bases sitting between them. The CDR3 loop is CASNGRVYTDTQYF. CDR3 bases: TGTGCCAGCAATGGCAGGGTGTACACAGATACGCAGTATTTT.